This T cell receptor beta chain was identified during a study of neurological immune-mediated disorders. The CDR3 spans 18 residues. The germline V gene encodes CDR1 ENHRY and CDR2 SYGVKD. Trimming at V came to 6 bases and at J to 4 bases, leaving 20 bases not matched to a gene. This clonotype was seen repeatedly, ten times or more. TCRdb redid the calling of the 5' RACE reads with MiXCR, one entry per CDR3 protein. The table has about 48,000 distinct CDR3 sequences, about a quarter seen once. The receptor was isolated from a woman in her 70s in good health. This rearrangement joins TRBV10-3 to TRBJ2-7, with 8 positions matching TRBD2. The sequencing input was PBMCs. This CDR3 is CAIRPDGGAGVRFYEQYF. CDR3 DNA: TGTGCCATCAGACCGGACGGAGGAGCGGGAGTAAGGTTTTACGAGCAGTACTTC.